These T cell receptor beta chains were read from a single sample in a study of early T cells in non-severe SARS-CoV-2 infection. From the 5' RACE reads, TCRdb called clonotypes with MiXCR, one entry per CDR3 protein. Among about 90,000 distinct CDR3 sequences listed, approximately 12% were seen once. The sequences come from whole blood, collected at baseline. Receptors were obtained from an adult who was a healthcare worker with PCR-confirmed SARS-CoV-2 infection or an uninfected control (not recorded which). Each CDR3 is given with its conserved first and last residue. Each record gives: V gene, CDR3 length, D gene, J gene, clone size, CDR3 protein, CDR3 DNA. A D gene is named only where the DNA matches it firmly. Not all rows give a size; the values are once, few, many and, for expanded clones, a class.

TRBV12-3/TRBV12-4	14	-	TRBJ1-1	few	CAGSLRAGGNEAFF	TGTGCCGGCAGTTTGCGGGCGGGAGGGAATGAAGCTTTCTTT
TRBV30	16	TRBD1	TRBJ1-1	few	CAWSRGDRGPQVEAFF	TGTGCCTGGAGCAGGGGGGACAGGGGGCCTCAAGTTGAAGCTTTCTTT
TRBV20-1	12	-	TRBJ2-7	many	CSARYGGYEQYF	TGCAGTGCTAGGTACGGCGGGTACGAGCAGTACTTC
TRBV6-6	18	-	TRBJ1-4	-	CASSYSRDTLTMGEKLFF	TGTGCCAGCAGTTACTCACGGGACACCCTAACGATGGGGGAAAAACTGTTTTTT
TRBV24-1	18	-	TRBJ1-4	many	CATSDPGAALQGNEKLFF	TGTGCCACCAGTGATCCGGGGGCGGCGCTGCAGGGTAATGAAAAACTGTTTTTT
TRBV5-6	15	-	TRBJ2-1	-	CASSLGPRGGNEQFF	TGTGCCAGCAGCTTGGGTCCCCGGGGAGGCAATGAGCAGTTCTTC
TRBV27	13	-	TRBJ2-7	many	CASSYGTTYEQYF	TGTGCCAGCAGTTACGGGACGACCTACGAGCAGTACTTC
TRBV9	14	-	TRBJ2-1	many	CASSVGGAQSEQFF	TGTGCCAGCAGCGTAGGTGGGGCGCAGAGTGAGCAGTTCTTC
TRBV12-3/TRBV12-4	14	TRBD1	TRBJ2-5	many	CASSYGTGGETQYF	TGTGCCAGCAGTTACGGGACAGGAGGGGAGACCCAGTACTTC
TRBV29-1	13	TRBD1	TRBJ1-2	-	CSVESDRRYGYTF	TGCAGCGTTGAGTCGGACAGGAGATATGGCTACACCTTC
TRBV15	16	TRBD1	TRBJ2-7	-	CATSTRQGANPYEQYF	TGTGCCACCAGCACCCGACAGGGGGCTAATCCCTACGAGCAGTACTTC
TRBV18	14	TRBD2	TRBJ2-2	few	CASYDPGGTGELFF	TGTGCCAGCTACGATCCGGGGGGCACCGGGGAGCTGTTTTTT
TRBV19	12	-	TRBJ1-5	many	CASSMLNQPQHF	TGTGCCAGTAGTATGCTAAATCAGCCCCAGCATTTT
TRBV5-4	16	TRBD2	TRBJ2-3	few	CASSLGTSGNRDTQYF	TGTGCCAGCAGCCTAGGGACTAGCGGGAACAGGGATACGCAGTATTTT
TRBV28	18	TRBD2	TRBJ2-5	few	CASSSFMTSGGIQETQYF	TGTGCCAGCAGTTCCTTCATGACTAGCGGGGGGATCCAAGAGACCCAGTACTTC
TRBV7-8	13	TRBD1	TRBJ1-6	many	CASSLGQGVPLHF	TGTGCCAGCAGTCTCGGACAGGGGGTTCCCCTCCACTTT
TRBV27	18	TRBD1	TRBJ1-6	few	CASSLSGTVRSYNSPLHF	TGTGCCAGCAGTTTATCAGGGACAGTAAGATCCTATAATTCACCCCTCCACTTT